The 29 T cell receptor beta chains below come from one sample, sequenced in a study of cytomegalovirus exposure and HLA in healthy donors. Researchers ran the PCR with 60 Vbeta and 13 Jbeta primers. This table comes from immunoSEQ multiplex PCR, and its TCRdb copy is limited to in-frame clones, with some not included. The profile covers under 130,000 clones, with approximately 70% appearing a single time and more than 2.5% taken by the ten largest. The specimen was PBMCs. The origin of the receptors is a man aged 30 to 39 in good health and CMV-seronegative.

The chain combines TRBV30 with TRBJ1-2; D uncertain. V lost 3 bases and J lost 8, with 10 bases in between. This CDR3 has 11 amino acids. Germline V CDR1 and CDR2: GTSNPN, SVGIG (reference sequence). The CDR3, as DNA: TGTGCCTGGAGGGAGGTCTCCGGCTACACCTTC. Translating it yields CAWREVSGYTF.

The CDR3 loop is CASAQGDHSYEQYF. The CDR3 bases are TGTGCCAGCGCCCAGGGGGACCACTCCTACGAGCAGTACTTC. The V gene is TRBV18, the J gene TRBJ2-7, with 7 positions matching TRBD1. The CDR3 has 14 amino acids. CDR1 KGHSH and CDR2 LQKENI come from the germline V gene. With 8 bases clipped from V and 0 bases from J, the junction kept 7 bases outside the gene matches.

The chain combines TRBV5-1 with TRBJ2-3, with 10 bases identical to TRBD2. With 3 bases clipped from V and 3 bases from J, the junction kept 10 bases outside the gene matches. Germline values: CDR1 SGHRS, CDR2 YFSETQ. This CDR3 region has 17 residues. This CDR3 is CASSSILPSGSTDTQYF. CDR3 DNA: TGCGCCAGCAGCTCCATACTTCCTAGCGGGAGTACAGATACGCAGTATTTT.

J is TRBJ2-1 and V is TRBV13; D perhaps matches TRBD2 (7 bases). Germline V CDR1 and CDR2: PRHDT, FYEKMQ (reference sequence). V was pared by 3 bases and J by 6 bases, with 9 bases between. There are 13 residues in the CDR3. CDR3 DNA sequence: TGTGCCAGCAGCTTGCGGGGGCCCAATGAGCAGTTCTTC. Translating it yields CASSLRGPNEQFF.

This chain links TRBV9 with TRBJ2-1; 9 nucleotides line up with TRBD2. The CDR3 covers 16 residues. V was clipped by 1 base and J by 4 bases; unmatched bases: 6. The germline V gene has CDR1 SGDLS and CDR2 YYNGEE. CDR3 nucleotides: TGTGCCAGCAGCGTACTAGCGGGGTCCCCGTACAATGAGCAGTTCTTC. Residues: CASSVLAGSPYNEQFF.

This chain joins TRBV27 and TRBJ2-7; TRBD1 matches at 8 bases. CDR3 length: 16 amino acids. Germline V gene data show CDR1 as MNHEY and CDR2 as SMNVEV (reference sequence). After removal of 0 bases from V and 1 base from J, the junction contained 5 bases not matched to a gene. DNA for the CDR3: TGTGCCAGCAGTTTATCGGGGGGACAGGCTTCCTACGAGCAGTACTTC. Translated, it gives CASSLSGGQASYEQYF.

V is TRBV19 and J is TRBJ2-1; tentatively, D is TRBD2 (6 bases). This CDR3 region has 15 residues. Trimming removed 0 bases from V and 9 bases from J, with 15 bases in between. Per the germline V gene, CDR1 is LNHDA and CDR2 is SQIVND (reference sequence). The CDR3 spells CASSIDLTSRAEQFF. DNA for the CDR3: TGTGCCAGTAGTATAGACTTGACTAGTAGGGCTGAGCAGTTCTTC. The full variable domain, its missing parts supplied by reference TRBV19 and TRBJ2-1, is DGGITQSPKYLFRKEGQNVTLSCEQNLNHDAMYWYRQDPGQGLRLIYYSQIVNDFQKGDIAEGYSVSREKKESFPLTVTSAQKNPTAFYLCASSIDLTSRAEQFFGPGTRLTVL.

In its sample, this clone was seen a few times. The V gene is TRBV10-2, the J gene TRBJ2-3; 14 positions match TRBD2. Trimming took 7 bases from V and 6 from J; bases not matched to a gene: 6. CDR1 is WSHSY and CDR2 is SAAADI in the germline V gene. CDR3 length: 15 residues. The CDR3 coding sequence is TGCGCCAGCACCCCGACTAGCGGGAGGGCTGATACGCAGTATTTT. This encodes CASTPTSGRADTQYF.

This clone turned up a few times. The V gene is TRBV15, the J gene TRBJ2-7, with 8 bases lining up with TRBD1. V lost 1 base to trimming and J lost 3 bases; unmatched junction nucleotides: 2. The CDR3 runs 14 residues. The germline gives CDR1 LNHNV, CDR2 YYDKDF (reference sequence). The CDR3 protein is CATSRVQGGYEQYF. The CDR3 region has the DNA TGTGCCACCAGCAGAGTACAGGGGGGCTACGAGCAGTACTTC.

J is TRBJ1-6 and V is TRBV25-1; 11 bases are shared with TRBD1. Germline V gene data show CDR1 as MGHDK and CDR2 as SYGVNS. This CDR3 is built from 12 residues. The chain's CDR3 is CACGTGGSPLHF. CDR3 nucleotides: TGTGCATGCGGGACAGGGGGTTCACCCCTCCACTTT.

This clone showed up just once. This chain links TRBV6-5 with TRBJ2-7; TRBD1 might be the D (5 bases). The CDR3 is made up of 13 amino acids. V lost 2 bases and J 2 bases, leaving 7 bases between the germline ends. The V gene's germline CDR1 is MNHEY and CDR2 SVGAGI. In DNA form, the CDR3 reads TGTGCCAGCAGTTACGGCAGGGCCTACGAGCAGTACTTC. Translating it yields CASSYGRAYEQYF.

This sequence joins TRBV6-5 and TRBJ1-4; the match to TRBD1 covers 7 bases. Germline V lookup: CDR1 MNHEY, CDR2 SVGAGI. This CDR3 region has 16 residues. The V segment lost 3 bases and the J segment 1 base; nucleotides outside the gene matches: 5. DNA for the CDR3: TGTGCCAGCAGTTATCAGAGGGGGCAAACTAATGAAAAACTGTTTTTT. Its protein product is CASSYQRGQTNEKLFF.

J is TRBJ2-3 and V is TRBV4-3; the match to TRBD1 covers 7 bases. Unmatched junction bases numbered 4, after V lost 2 bases and J lost 2 bases. CDR3 size: 15 residues. Per the germline V gene, CDR1 is LGHNA and CDR2 is YSLEER. The DNA of the CDR3 is TGCGCCAGCAGCCAACAGGGGGTTGCCACAGATACGCAGTATTTT. Its translation is CASSQQGVATDTQYF.

The chain uses TRBV5-1 and TRBJ2-7; tentative D call: TRBD2 (7 bases). With 1 base removed from V and 6 bases from J, the gap between germline ends came to 29 bases. CDR3 length equals 19 residues. Germline V gives CDR1 SGHRS, CDR2 YFSETQ. CDR3 protein: CASSLPVRGPTRGGGEQYF. CDR3 nucleotide sequence: TGCGCCAGCAGCTTGCCAGTCAGGGGTCCGACGCGCGGGGGAGGCGAGCAGTACTTC.

This clone was picked up a small number of times. This chain uses TRBV4-3 with TRBJ2-7; 10 nucleotides match TRBD1. CDR3 length: 14 amino acids. CDR1 and CDR2 from the germline V gene are LGHNA and YSLEER. Trimming took 4 bases from V and 3 from J; bases not matched to a gene: 3. CDR3 sequence reads: CASSRWTGGYEQYF. CDR3 coding DNA: TGCGCCAGCAGCCGATGGACAGGGGGCTACGAGCAGTACTTC.

This rearrangement joins TRBV6-5 to TRBJ1-1; TRBD1 might be the D (5 bases). CDR1 and CDR2 (germline): MNHEY, SVGAGI. CDR3 length: 14 residues. V shed 7 bases and J shed 4 bases, with 16 bases lying between them. CDR3 nucleotides: TGTGCCAGCACGATACAGGTTGGCGGCACTGAAGCTTTCTTT. Protein: CASTIQVGGTEAFF.

The chain employs TRBV11-2 and TRBJ2-1, with TRBD2 identical over 12 bases. CDR1 is SGHAT and CDR2 is FQNNGV in the germline V gene. The CDR3 spans 17 residues. The ends lost 1 base at V and 15 bases at J; junction bases unmatched: 16. The CDR3: CASSLAGGLAGGERRFF. The CDR3 DNA sequence: TGTGCCAGCAGCTTAGCGGGGGGACTAGCGGGTGGGGAGCGCAGGTTCTTC.

The chain's CDR3 is CASSWTGGEGGYTF. The CDR3 region has the DNA TGTGCCAGCAGTTGGACAGGGGGCGAAGGCGGCTACACCTTC. This sequence joins TRBV27 and TRBJ1-2, with 11 bases lining up with TRBD1. Germline V lookup: CDR1 MNHEY, CDR2 SMNVEV (reference sequence). The CDR3 sequence is 14 residues long. The ends lost 4 bases at V and 8 bases at J; junction bases unmatched: 6.

This chain joins TRBV27 and TRBJ1-1; TRBD1 matches 7 bases. The germline V gene has CDR1 MNHEY and CDR2 SMNVEV (reference sequence). Trimming cost V 6 bases and J 4 bases; bases outside gene matches: 11. The CDR3 is 15 amino acids. The CDR3 coding sequence is TGTGCCAGCAGGTCACAGGGGCGGCTCGGCACTGAAGCTTTCTTT. This encodes CASRSQGRLGTEAFF.

V is TRBV9 and J is TRBJ2-1; TRBD2 matches 11 bases. The trim removed 4 bases at V and 6 bases at J, leaving 6 bases unmatched. The germline gives CDR1 SGDLS, CDR2 YYNGEE. The length of the CDR3 is 15 residues. The CDR3 coding sequence is TGTGCCAGCAGCCGACAACTAGCGGGAGCCAATGAGCAGTTCTTC. This codes for CASSRQLAGANEQFF.

This chain connects TRBV28 to TRBJ1-2, with TRBD1 matching 9 bases. The junction had 1 base not matched to a gene; V was cut back by 4 bases and J by 4 bases. This CDR3 has 13 residues. Germline V gene lookup returns CDR1 MDHEN and CDR2 SYDVKM. The CDR3 nucleotides are TGTGCCAGCAGTTCGGGACAGGGCTATGGCTACACCTTC. Its protein is CASSSGQGYGYTF.

CDR3 residues: CASSAHYRETQYF. Here the CDR3 DNA reads TGCGCCAGCAGCGCCCACTATAGGGAGACCCAGTACTTC. The chain employs TRBV5-1 and TRBJ2-5; the D is unclear. The germline CDR1 and CDR2 sequences are SGHRS and YFSETQ. The CDR3 is 13 amino acids. V dropped 4 bases and J dropped 5 bases, with 12 bases sitting between them.

This clone was counted a few times. The J gene is TRBJ2-2, the V gene TRBV7-9, with 9 bases aligning to TRBD2. The V and J ends lost 7 bases and 4 bases, in that order; junction bases with no gene match: 13. The CDR3 is made up of 17 amino acids. Germline V lookup: CDR1 SEHNR, CDR2 FQNEAQ (reference sequence). The CDR3 here is CASTLSLPTSGTGELFF. Written as DNA, the CDR3 is TGTGCCAGCACTTTATCCTTACCGACTAGCGGCACCGGGGAGCTGTTTTTT.

The chain links TRBV2 to TRBJ1-3, with 10 bases lining up with TRBD1. The V segment lost 4 bases and the J segment 2 bases; nucleotides outside the gene matches: 2. This CDR3 is built from 15 residues. Germline V CDR1 and CDR2: SNHLY, FYNNEI. In DNA form, the CDR3 reads TGTGCCAGCAGTGCGGGACAGGGGACTGGAAACACCATATATTTT. It yields the protein CASSAGQGTGNTIYF.

The chain has TRBV5-1 and TRBJ1-4, with 8 bases aligning to TRBD1. Trimming cost V 6 bases and J 1 base; bases outside gene matches: 8. CDR3 length: 16 residues. Germline V gene lookup returns CDR1 SGHRS and CDR2 YFSETQ. The CDR3 DNA follows: TGCGCCAGCAAAGTCTTTACAGGGGGAACTAATGAAAAACTGTTTTTT. Residues: CASKVFTGGTNEKLFF.

The chain uses TRBV18 and TRBJ2-1; TRBD2 matches at 12 bases. Germline CDR1 is KGHSH and CDR2 is LQKENI. The length of the CDR3 is 16 residues. The junction had 8 bases not matched to a gene; V was cut back by 3 bases and J by 8 bases. CDR3 bases: TGTGCCAGCTCACCCAGGGGGACTAGCGGGTCTCATGAGCAGTTCTTC. Translated: CASSPRGTSGSHEQFF.

Only a few counts were recorded for this clone. The V and J genes are TRBV2 and TRBJ1-5; weak D call: TRBD1 (5 bases). The CDR3 has 14 amino acids. V lost 6 bases and J 6 bases, leaving 15 bases between the germline ends. Germline CDR1 and CDR2: SNHLY and FYNNEI. As DNA, the CDR3 is TGTGCCAGCAGCGCTGACAGTGTTAGTCAGCCCCAGCATTTT. Its translation is CASSADSVSQPQHF.

The chain uses TRBV27 and TRBJ1-2, with TRBD1 identical over 8 bases. V trimming: 4 bases; J trimming: 5 bases; junction bases outside the gene matches: 6. CDR1 is MNHEY and CDR2 is SMNVEV in the germline V gene (reference sequence). This CDR3 spans 14 amino acids. The chain's CDR3 is CASSSQRTGYGYTF. Here the CDR3 DNA reads TGTGCCAGCAGTTCCCAAAGGACAGGGTATGGCTACACCTTC.

The chain combines TRBV11-2 with TRBJ1-6, with 7 bases aligning to TRBD1. The CDR3 length is 16 residues. V was clipped by 5 bases and J by 8 bases; unmatched bases: 12. Germline V gene data show CDR1 as SGHAT and CDR2 as FQNNGV. CDR3 sequence reads: CASSTLRQGRHSPLHF. Here the CDR3 DNA reads TGTGCCAGCAGCACCCTACGACAGGGTAGACATTCACCCCTCCACTTT.